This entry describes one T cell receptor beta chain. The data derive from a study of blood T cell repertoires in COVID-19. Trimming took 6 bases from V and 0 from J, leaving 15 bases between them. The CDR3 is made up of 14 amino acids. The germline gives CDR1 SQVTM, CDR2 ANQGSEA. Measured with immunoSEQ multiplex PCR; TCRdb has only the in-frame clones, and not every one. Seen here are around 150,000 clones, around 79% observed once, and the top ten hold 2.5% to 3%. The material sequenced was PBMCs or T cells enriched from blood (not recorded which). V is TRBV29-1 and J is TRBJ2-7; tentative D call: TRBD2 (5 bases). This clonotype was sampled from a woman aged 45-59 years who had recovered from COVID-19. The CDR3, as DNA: TGCAGCGTCCTTAGCGTCCGGAGCTCCTACGAGCAGTACTTC. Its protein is CSVLSVRSSYEQYF.